A single TCR beta chain is shown here with its context. Those who donated, Caucasian adults without exception, all lived in Nashville, Tennessee. The table came from immunoSEQ multiplex PCR; TCRdb's copy has only in-frame clones and leaves some out. Of under 2.5 million clones listed, around 90% are singletons. This record belongs to a study of shared clonotypes between healthy human individuals. About the research overall: Donor composition was two women and a few men, aged 18 to 49. Each donor's CD8 memory used one plate, CD8 naive two, each CD4 subset three.

Sequencing was done on a sample of naive CD4+ T cells from PBMCs. Subset: CD45RA+ positively selected. This receptor was obtained from a man between 18 and 29 years old in good health. Some clones in this sample may be carry-over from other donors' samples.

The CDR3 nucleotides read TGTGCCAGCAGCGCCGGACAGGGGGCGAACACCGGGGAGCTGTTTTTT. It encodes CASSAGQGANTGELFF. The chain is built from TRBV2 and TRBJ2-2, with 10 bases matching TRBD1. Germline CDR1 reads SNHLY; CDR2 reads FYNNEI. The CDR3 is 16 amino acids. Losses at the gene ends were 6 bases for V and 0 bases for J; bases not matched to a gene: 4.